The present TCR beta chain was sequenced within a study of neoadjuvant anti-PD-1 for oral cavity cancer. Across the whole study: Before surgery, most patients got three to four biweekly 3 mg/kg nivolumab doses.

In regard to this clone: Antigen: not known.

General observations from the study: Pretreatment Treg/Th17 ratio correlated inversely with post-treatment tumor clonality.

The assay was immunoSEQ multiplex PCR, and TCRdb's table has in-frame clones only and misses some. The repertoire holds around 31,000 clones, more than 75% seen once, with roughly 3.6% in the top ten. The source was PBMCs, collected before nivolumab (anti-PD-1) treatment. The TCR comes from a person between 40 and 79 years old with oral cavity squamous cell carcinoma.

The CDR3 region is CASSVREYIYF. The CDR3 coding sequence is TGTGCCAGCAGCGTAAGGGAATACATATATTTT. V usage is TRBV6-1 and J usage is TRBJ1-3, with D hard to call. The CDR3 has 11 amino acids. Trimming left V 6 bases short and J 12 bases short, with 12 bases between. The germline gives CDR1 MNHNS, CDR2 SASEGT.